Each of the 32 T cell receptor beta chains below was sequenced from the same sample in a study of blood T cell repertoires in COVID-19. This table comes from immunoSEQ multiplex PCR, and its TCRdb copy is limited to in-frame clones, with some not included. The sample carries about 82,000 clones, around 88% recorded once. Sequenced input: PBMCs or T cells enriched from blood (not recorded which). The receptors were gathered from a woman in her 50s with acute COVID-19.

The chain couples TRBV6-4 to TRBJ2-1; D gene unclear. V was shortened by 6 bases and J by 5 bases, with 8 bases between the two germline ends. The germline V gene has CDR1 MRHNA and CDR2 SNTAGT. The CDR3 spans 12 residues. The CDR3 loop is CASSDGDNEQFF. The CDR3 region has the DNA TGTGCCAGCAGCGACGGAGACAATGAGCAGTTCTTC.

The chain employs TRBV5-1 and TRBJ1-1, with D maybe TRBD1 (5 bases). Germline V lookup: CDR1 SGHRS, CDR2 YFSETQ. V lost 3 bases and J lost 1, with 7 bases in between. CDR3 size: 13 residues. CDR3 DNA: TGCGCCAGCAGCTACGACAGGAACACTGAAGCTTTCTTT. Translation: CASSYDRNTEAFF. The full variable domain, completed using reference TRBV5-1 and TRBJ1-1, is KAGVTQTPRYLIKTRGQQVTLSCSPISGHRSVSWYQQTPGQGLQFLFEYFSETQRNKGNFPGRFSGRQFSNSRSEMNVSTLELGDSALYLCASSYDRNTEAFFGQGTRLTVV.

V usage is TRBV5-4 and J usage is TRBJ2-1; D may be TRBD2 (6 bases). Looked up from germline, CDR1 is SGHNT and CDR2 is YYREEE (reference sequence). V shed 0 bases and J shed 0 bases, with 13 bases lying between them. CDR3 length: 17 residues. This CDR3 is CASSLGGDSDSYNEQFF. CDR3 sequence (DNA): TGTGCCAGCAGCTTGGGGGGGGACTCCGACTCCTACAATGAGCAGTTCTTC.

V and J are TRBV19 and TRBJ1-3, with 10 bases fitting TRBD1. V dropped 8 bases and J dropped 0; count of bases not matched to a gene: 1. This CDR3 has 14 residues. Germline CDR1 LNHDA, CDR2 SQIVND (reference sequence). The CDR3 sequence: CASWDRGSGNTIYF. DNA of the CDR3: TGTGCCAGTTGGGACAGGGGCTCTGGAAACACCATATATTTT.

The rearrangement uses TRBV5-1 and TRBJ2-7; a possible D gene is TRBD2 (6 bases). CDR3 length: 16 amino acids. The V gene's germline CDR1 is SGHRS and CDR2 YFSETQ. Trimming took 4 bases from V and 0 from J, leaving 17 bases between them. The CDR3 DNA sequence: TGCGCCAGCAGCGTGAGCGGGCGTTCTAGCTCCTACGAGCAGTACTTC. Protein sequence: CASSVSGRSSSYEQYF.

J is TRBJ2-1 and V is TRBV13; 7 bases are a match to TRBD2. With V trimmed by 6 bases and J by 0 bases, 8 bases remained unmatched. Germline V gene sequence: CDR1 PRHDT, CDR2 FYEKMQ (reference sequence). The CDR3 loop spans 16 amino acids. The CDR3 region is CASSLLASSSYNEQFF. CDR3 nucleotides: TGTGCCAGCAGTTTACTAGCGTCGAGCTCCTACAATGAGCAGTTCTTC.

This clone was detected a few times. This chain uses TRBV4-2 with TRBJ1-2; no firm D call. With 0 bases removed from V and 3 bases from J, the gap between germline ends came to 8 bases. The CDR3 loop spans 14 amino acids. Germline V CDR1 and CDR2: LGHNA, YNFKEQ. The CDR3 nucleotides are TGTGCCAGCAGCCAAGACCCCTCCCACTATGGCTACACCTTC. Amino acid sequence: CASSQDPSHYGYTF.

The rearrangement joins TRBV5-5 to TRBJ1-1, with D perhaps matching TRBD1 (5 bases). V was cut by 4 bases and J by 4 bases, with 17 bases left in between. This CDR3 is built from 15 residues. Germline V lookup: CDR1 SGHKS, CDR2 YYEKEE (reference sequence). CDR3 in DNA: TGTGCCAGCAGCGTCCCCGCGGGGCAGTCCACTGAAGCTTTCTTT. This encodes CASSVPAGQSTEAFF. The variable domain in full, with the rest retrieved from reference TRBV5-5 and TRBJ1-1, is DAGVTQSPTHLIKTRGQQVTLRCSPISGHKSVSWYQQVLGQGPQFIFQYYEKEERGRGNFPDRFSARQFPNYSSELNVNALLLGDSALYLCASSVPAGQSTEAFFGQGTRLTVV.

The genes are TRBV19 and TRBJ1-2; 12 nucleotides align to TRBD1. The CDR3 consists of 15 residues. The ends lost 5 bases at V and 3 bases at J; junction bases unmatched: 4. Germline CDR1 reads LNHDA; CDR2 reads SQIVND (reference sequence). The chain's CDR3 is CASSAGTGGDYGYTF. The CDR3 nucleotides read TGTGCCAGTAGTGCAGGGACAGGGGGCGACTATGGCTACACCTTC.

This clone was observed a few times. CDR3 loop: CASRQVDNSPLHF. In DNA form, the CDR3 reads TGTGCCAGTCGACAGGTCGATAATTCACCCCTCCACTTT. This sequence joins TRBV19 and TRBJ1-6; maybe TRBD1 (6 bases). Germline CDR1 and CDR2: LNHDA and SQIVND (reference sequence). With 8 bases removed from V and 5 bases from J, the gap between germline ends came to 10 bases. The CDR3 covers 13 residues.

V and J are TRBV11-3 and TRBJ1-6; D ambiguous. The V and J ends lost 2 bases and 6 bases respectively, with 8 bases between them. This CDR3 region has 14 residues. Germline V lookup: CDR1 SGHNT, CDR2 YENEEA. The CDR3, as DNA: TGTGCCAGCAGCTTACCAGTCCCTAATTCACCCCTCCACTTT. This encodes CASSLPVPNSPLHF. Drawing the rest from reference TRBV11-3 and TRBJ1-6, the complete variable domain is EAGVVQSPRYKIIEKKQPVAFWCNPISGHNTLYWYLQNLGQGPELLIRYENEEAVDDSQLPKDRFSAERLKGVDSTLKIQPAELGDSAVYLCASSLPVPNSPLHFGNGTRLTVT.

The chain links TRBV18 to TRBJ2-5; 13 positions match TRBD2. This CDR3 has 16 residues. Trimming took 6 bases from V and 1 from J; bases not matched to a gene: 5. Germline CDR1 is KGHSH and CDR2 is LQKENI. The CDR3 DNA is TGTGCCAGCTCGCCTGGACTAGCGGGAGTCCAAGAGACCCAGTACTTC. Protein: CASSPGLAGVQETQYF.

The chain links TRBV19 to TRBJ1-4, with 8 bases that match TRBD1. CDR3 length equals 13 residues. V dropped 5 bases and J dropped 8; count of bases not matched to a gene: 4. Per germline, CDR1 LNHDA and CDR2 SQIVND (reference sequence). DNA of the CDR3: TGTGCCAGTAGTGACAGGGGTGTCGAAAAACTGTTTTTT. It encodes CASSDRGVEKLFF.

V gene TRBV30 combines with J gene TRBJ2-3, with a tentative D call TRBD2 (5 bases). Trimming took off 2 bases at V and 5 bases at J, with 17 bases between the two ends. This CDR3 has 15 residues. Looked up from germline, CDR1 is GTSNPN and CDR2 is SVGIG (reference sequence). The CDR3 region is CAWSLAASREDTQYF. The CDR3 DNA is TGTGCCTGGAGTCTTGCGGCCTCCCGGGAAGATACGCAGTATTTT.

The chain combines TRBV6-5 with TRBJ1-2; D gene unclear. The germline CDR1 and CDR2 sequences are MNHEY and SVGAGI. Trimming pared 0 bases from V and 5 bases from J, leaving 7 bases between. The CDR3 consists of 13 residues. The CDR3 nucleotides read TGTGCCAGCAGTTACTCGATTAGTTATGGCTACACCTTC. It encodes CASSYSISYGYTF.

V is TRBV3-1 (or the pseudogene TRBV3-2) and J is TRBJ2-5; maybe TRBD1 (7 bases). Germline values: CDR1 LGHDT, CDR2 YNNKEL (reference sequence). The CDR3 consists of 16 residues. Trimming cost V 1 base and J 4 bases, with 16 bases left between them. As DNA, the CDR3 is TGTGCCAGCAGCCAAGCGGCAGGGGGAGGATCAGAGACCCAGTACTTC. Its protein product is CASSQAAGGGSETQYF.

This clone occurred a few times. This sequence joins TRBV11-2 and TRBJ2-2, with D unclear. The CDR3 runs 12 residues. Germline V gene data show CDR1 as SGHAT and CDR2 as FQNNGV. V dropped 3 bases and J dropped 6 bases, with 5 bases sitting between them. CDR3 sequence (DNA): TGTGCCAGCAGCTTTTCGGCCGGGGAGCTGTTTTTT. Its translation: CASSFSAGELFF.

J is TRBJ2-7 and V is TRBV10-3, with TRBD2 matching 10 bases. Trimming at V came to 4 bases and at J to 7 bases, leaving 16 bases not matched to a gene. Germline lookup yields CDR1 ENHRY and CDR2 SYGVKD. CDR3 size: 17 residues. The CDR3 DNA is TGTGCCATCAGTGGGTATCTAGCGGGAGAGGGGGGAGCGGAGCAGTACTTC. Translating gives CAISGYLAGEGGAEQYF.

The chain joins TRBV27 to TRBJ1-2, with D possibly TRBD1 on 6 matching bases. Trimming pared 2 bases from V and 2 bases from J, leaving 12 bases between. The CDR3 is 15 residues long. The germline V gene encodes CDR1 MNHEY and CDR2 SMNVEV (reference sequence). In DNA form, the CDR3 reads TGTGCCAGCAGTTTAAAACAGGGAGAGAACTATGGCTACACCTTC. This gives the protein CASSLKQGENYGYTF.

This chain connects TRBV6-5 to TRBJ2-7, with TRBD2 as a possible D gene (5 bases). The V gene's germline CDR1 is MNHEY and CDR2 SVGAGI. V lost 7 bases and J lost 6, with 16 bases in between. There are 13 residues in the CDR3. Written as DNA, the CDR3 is TGTGCCAGCACTCCGAGCGGTTCAGGCGAGCAGTACTTC. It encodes CASTPSGSGEQYF.

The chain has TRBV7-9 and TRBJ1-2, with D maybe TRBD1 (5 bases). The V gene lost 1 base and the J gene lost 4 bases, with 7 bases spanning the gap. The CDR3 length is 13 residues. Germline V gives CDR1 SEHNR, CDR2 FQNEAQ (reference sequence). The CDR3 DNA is TGTGCCAGCAGCTTAGGTACAGGCTATGGCTACACCTTC. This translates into CASSLGTGYGYTF.

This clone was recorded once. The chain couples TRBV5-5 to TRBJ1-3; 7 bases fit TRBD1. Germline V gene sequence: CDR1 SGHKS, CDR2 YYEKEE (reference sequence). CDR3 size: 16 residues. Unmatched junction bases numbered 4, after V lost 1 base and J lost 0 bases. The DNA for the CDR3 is TGTGCCAGCAGCTTGAACAGGGGAAGCTCTGGAAACACCATATATTTT. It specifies CASSLNRGSSGNTIYF.

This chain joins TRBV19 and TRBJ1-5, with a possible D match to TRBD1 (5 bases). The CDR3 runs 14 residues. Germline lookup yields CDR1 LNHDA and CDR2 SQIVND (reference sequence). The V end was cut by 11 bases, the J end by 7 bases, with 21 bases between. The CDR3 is CAGGKTGTGQPQHF. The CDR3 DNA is TGTGCCGGCGGGAAGACGGGGACGGGGCAGCCCCAGCATTTT.

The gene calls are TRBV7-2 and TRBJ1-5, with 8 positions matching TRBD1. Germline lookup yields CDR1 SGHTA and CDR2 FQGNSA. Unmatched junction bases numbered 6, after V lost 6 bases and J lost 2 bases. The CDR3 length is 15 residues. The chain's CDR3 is CASSSDRAGNQPQHF. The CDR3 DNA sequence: TGTGCCAGCAGTTCGGACAGGGCCGGCAATCAGCCCCAGCATTTT.

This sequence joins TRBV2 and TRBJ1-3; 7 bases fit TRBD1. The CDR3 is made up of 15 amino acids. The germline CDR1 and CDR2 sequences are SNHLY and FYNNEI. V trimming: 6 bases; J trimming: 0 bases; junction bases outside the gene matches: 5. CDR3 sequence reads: CASSAGGNSGNTIYF. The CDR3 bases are TGTGCCAGCAGCGCAGGGGGTAACTCTGGAAACACCATATATTTT.

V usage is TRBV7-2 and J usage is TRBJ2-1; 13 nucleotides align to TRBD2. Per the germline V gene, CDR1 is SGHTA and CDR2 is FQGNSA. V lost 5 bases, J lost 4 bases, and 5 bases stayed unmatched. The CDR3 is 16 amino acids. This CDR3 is CASSVLAGGEYNEQFF. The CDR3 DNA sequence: TGTGCCAGCAGCGTACTAGCGGGGGGGGAATACAATGAGCAGTTCTTC.

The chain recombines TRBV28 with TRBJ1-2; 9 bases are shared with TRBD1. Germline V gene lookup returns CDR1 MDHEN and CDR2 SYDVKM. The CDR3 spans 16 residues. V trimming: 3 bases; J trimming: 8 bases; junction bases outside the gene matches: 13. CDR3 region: CASSFLSGGQGGGYTF. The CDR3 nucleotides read TGTGCCAGCAGTTTCTTATCCGGGGGACAGGGCGGAGGCTACACCTTC.

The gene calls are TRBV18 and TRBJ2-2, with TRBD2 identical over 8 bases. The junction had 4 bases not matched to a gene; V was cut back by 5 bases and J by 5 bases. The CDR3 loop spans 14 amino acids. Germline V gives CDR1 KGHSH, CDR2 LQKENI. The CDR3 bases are TGTGCCAGCTCATTAGCGGGAAGAACCGGGGAGCTGTTTTTT. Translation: CASSLAGRTGELFF.

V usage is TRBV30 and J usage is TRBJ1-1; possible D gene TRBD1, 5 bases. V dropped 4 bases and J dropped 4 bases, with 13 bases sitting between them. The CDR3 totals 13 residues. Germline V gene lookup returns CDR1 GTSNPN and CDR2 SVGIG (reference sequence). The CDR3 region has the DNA TGTGCCTGGAATCCAGGGTTTAGCACTGAAGCTTTCTTT. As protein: CAWNPGFSTEAFF.

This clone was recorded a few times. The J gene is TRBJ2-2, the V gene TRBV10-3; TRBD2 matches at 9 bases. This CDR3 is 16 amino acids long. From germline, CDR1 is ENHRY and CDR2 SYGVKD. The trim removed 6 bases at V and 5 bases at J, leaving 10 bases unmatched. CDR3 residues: CAIRQVAGVSTGELFF. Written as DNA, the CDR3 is TGTGCCATCAGGCAAGTAGCGGGAGTCAGTACCGGGGAGCTGTTTTTT.

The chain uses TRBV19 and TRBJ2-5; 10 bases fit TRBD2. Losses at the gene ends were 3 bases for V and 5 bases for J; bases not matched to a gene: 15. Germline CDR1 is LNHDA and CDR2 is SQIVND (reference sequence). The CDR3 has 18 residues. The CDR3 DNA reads TGTGCCAGTAGTATGCTGCCGGGGCCTAGCGGGAGAGGGGAGACCCAGTACTTC. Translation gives CASSMLPGPSGRGETQYF.

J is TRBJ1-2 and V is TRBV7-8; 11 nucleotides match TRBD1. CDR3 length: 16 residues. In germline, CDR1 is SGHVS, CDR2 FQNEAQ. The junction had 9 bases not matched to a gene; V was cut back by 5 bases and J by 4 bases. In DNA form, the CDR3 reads TGTGCCAGCAGCCTACAGGCCGGGACAGGGGGCTATGGCTACACCTTC. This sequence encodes CASSLQAGTGGYGYTF.